Given below is one T cell receptor beta chain in context. The antigen is undetermined. The PCR was carried out with 60 Vbeta primers and 13 Jbeta primers. Clones were sequenced by immunoSEQ multiplex PCR, and TCRdb holds only the in-frame ones, with some missing. Of about 190,000 clones listed, about four fifths were seen once; the top ten hold 10%. Per the germline V gene, CDR1 is MDHEN and CDR2 is SYDVKM. V lost 4 bases and J lost 4, with 19 bases in between. The CDR3 covers 16 residues. This entry is derived from a study of cytomegalovirus exposure and HLA in healthy donors. Study-wide results and limits: Later findings reportedly placed an Asian-associated ancestry cluster below the approximately 650-donor mean for N-insertions.

The chain carries TRBV28 and TRBJ1-1; D possibly corresponds to TRBD1 (6 bases). The sequencing input was PBMCs. This clonotype originated in a woman between 50 and 59 years old in good health and CMV-seropositive. The CDR3 bases are TGTGCCAGCAGTTCCTGGGTCAGGGGAGTGTTCACTGAAGCTTTCTTT. This encodes CASSSWVRGVFTEAFF.